What follows describes a single TCR beta chain. CDR3 size: 18 residues. V lost 5 bases and J lost 5; bases outside the gene matches: 15. Germline loops: CDR1 SGHNT, CDR2 YENEEA. TCRdb's copy holds only in-frame clones and misses some; the assay was immunoSEQ multiplex PCR. Of about 300,000 clones in the sample, 89% are singletons; the top ten hold about 1.7%. This specimen belongs to a study of blood T cell repertoires in COVID-19. Study in general: Both acute and convalescent COVID-19 samples were obtained from the United States, Italy and Spain. T cells, B-cell-depleted T cells, or PBMCs provided the cDNA or gDNA that served as material.

This sequence originates from a woman aged 25 to 39 with COVID-19, enrolled during active disease. The V call is TRBV11-3, the J call TRBJ1-2, with TRBD1 matching 12 bases. Sequencing was performed on peripheral blood. CDR3 sequence: CASSPGTGGEGASYGYTF. Here the CDR3 DNA reads TGTGCCAGCAGCCCCGGGACAGGGGGCGAGGGAGCAAGTTATGGCTACACCTTC.